Shown below are 21 T cell receptor beta chains from a single sample sequenced in a study of monozygotic twins with inflammatory bowel disease. TCRdb re-called the 5' RACE reads and catalogs CDR3 proteins one per entry, DNA excluded. Its clone listing holds 210,000 or so distinct CDR3 sequences. The sequencing sample was made of blood. These receptors were obtained from a human donor with ulcerative colitis or Crohn's disease, or a healthy co-twin of an affected twin (not recorded which).

V usage is TRBV6-2 or TRBV6-3 and J usage is TRBJ2-1; TCRdb outputs TRBD2, but without DNA this stays unchecked. The germline gives CDR1 MNHEY, CDR2 SVGEGT. The length of the CDR3 is 15 residues. This chain's CDR3 is CASSTPSGSRNEQFF.

The CDR3 reads CASSRTGTGANVLTF. The chain employs TRBV7-2 and TRBJ2-6; the D call from TCRdb, TRBD1, cannot be confirmed without DNA. This CDR3 comprises 15 residues. CDR1 is SGHTA, CDR2 FQGNSA, per germline.

V usage is TRBV18 and J usage is TRBJ1-1; the TCRdb call, TRBD1, lacks DNA for checking. Germline V CDR1 and CDR2: KGHSH, LQKENI. This CDR3 has 16 amino acids. The CDR3: CASSVMRQGTNTEAFF. Supplemented by reference TRBV18 and TRBJ1-1, the full variable domain reads NAGVMQNPRHLVRRRGQEARLRCSPMKGHSHVYWYRQLPEEGLKFMVYLQKENIIDESGMPKERFSAEFPKEGPSILRIQQVVRGDSAAYFCASSVMRQGTNTEAFFGQGTRLTVV.

This chain uses TRBV18 with TRBJ2-6. Germline V CDR1 and CDR2: KGHSH, LQKENI. This CDR3 is 14 amino acids long. CDR3 sequence reads: CASSSESGANVLTF.

The genes are TRBV7-2 and TRBJ1-5; the TRBD1 assignment by TCRdb is unverifiable without DNA. The germline V gene encodes CDR1 SGHTA and CDR2 FQGNSA. The CDR3 has 14 amino acids. The CDR3: CASSLTGNNQPQHF.

The chain recombines TRBV10-3 with TRBJ2-1; TCRdb calls TRBD2, which cannot be checked without DNA. CDR3 length equals 14 residues. Looked up from germline, CDR1 is ENHRY and CDR2 is SYGVKD. The CDR3 sequence: CAIKSGDSYNEQFF.

V and J are TRBV6-1 and TRBJ1-1; with no DNA, the TCRdb D assignment of TRBD1 cannot be verified. Germline V lookup: CDR1 MNHNS, CDR2 SASEGT. The CDR3 consists of 14 residues. CDR3 protein: CASKRTRLNTEAFF.

The chain couples TRBV4-3 to TRBJ2-7. Germline V CDR1 and CDR2: LGHNA, YSLEER. CDR3 length equals 15 residues. The CDR3 reads CASSPVHRGTYEQYF.

This chain joins TRBV7-2 and TRBJ1-2; TCRdb selects TRBD1, and the lack of DNA leaves this call unchecked. Germline V gives CDR1 SGHTA, CDR2 FQGNSA. This CDR3 spans 15 amino acids. CDR3 sequence: CASRQGTGNAYGYTF.

The rearrangement joins TRBV27 to TRBJ2-4; TCRdb indicates TRBD2, and absent DNA this call remains unverified. Germline assignment: CDR1 MNHEY and CDR2 SMNVEV (reference sequence). The CDR3 loop spans 14 amino acids. CDR3 sequence reads: CASKGRVAKNIQYF.

The chain uses TRBV28 and TRBJ1-2. Germline CDR1 and CDR2: MDHEN and SYDVKM. The CDR3 covers 13 residues. CDR3 sequence reads: CASSPTASYGYTF.

The gene calls are TRBV12-3 or TRBV12-4 and TRBJ2-4; TCRdb designates TRBD2, a call that cannot be tested without DNA. This CDR3 has 12 residues. The CDR3 loop reads CASSSGLSIQYF.

V gene TRBV6-1 combines with J gene TRBJ1-5; TCRdb reports TRBD1, a call that lacks DNA to check it against. The CDR3 contains 15 residues. Germline CDR1 reads MNHNS; CDR2 reads SASEGT. CDR3 sequence: CASSESEKGPQPQHF.

The chain combines TRBV2 with TRBJ2-3; TCRdb picks TRBD1, but there is no DNA to check that call. CDR3 length: 15 amino acids. Germline V gene lookup returns CDR1 SNHLY and CDR2 FYNNEI. CDR3 in amino acids: CASSDGTGSTDTQYF. The full variable domain, rest sourced from reference TRBV2 and TRBJ2-3, is EPEVTQTPSHQVTQMGQEVILRCVPISNHLYFYWYRQILGQKVEFLVSFYNNEISEKSEIFDDQFSVERPDGSNFTLKIRSTKLEDSAMYFCASSDGTGSTDTQYFGPGTRLTVL.

This chain links TRBV20-1 with TRBJ2-6. The CDR3 loop spans 12 amino acids. Germline values: CDR1 DFQATT, CDR2 SNEGSKA (reference sequence). CDR3 sequence: CSAAFQANVLTF.

The rearrangement joins TRBV12-3 or TRBV12-4 to TRBJ2-1; TCRdb proposes TRBD2, but this gene call is untestable without DNA. The CDR3 has 18 amino acids. CDR3 loop: CASSLLASGGAPYNEQFF.

The CDR3 here is CASSPGGLAAGNEQFF. The chain recombines TRBV5-1 with TRBJ2-1; as DNA is missing, the TRBD2 call by TCRdb cannot be tested. From germline, CDR1 is SGHRS and CDR2 YFSETQ. The CDR3 length is 16 residues.

CDR3: CASSYGGDFVGNEQFF. The rearrangement links TRBV4-2 to TRBJ2-1; there is no DNA to check the TCRdb D call of TRBD2. CDR1 and CDR2 (germline): LGHNA, YNFKEQ. CDR3 length: 16 amino acids.

The chain employs TRBV4-1 and TRBJ1-1; no DNA is available, so the TRBD1 call from TCRdb remains unchecked. The CDR3 runs to 15 residues. Germline CDR1 is MGHRA and CDR2 is YSYEKL. CDR3: CASSHLTGLHTEAFF.

The chain links TRBV10-3 to TRBJ2-1. Germline-derived CDR1 and CDR2 are ENHRY and SYGVKD. CDR3 size: 15 residues. CDR3 in amino acids: CAISKGGTPINEQFF.

The rearrangement joins TRBV20-1 to TRBJ2-3; TCRdb indicates TRBD2, and absent DNA this call remains unverified. Looked up from germline, CDR1 is DFQATT and CDR2 is SNEGSKA (reference sequence). This CDR3 has 14 amino acids. The CDR3 here is CSAETSGGADTQYF.